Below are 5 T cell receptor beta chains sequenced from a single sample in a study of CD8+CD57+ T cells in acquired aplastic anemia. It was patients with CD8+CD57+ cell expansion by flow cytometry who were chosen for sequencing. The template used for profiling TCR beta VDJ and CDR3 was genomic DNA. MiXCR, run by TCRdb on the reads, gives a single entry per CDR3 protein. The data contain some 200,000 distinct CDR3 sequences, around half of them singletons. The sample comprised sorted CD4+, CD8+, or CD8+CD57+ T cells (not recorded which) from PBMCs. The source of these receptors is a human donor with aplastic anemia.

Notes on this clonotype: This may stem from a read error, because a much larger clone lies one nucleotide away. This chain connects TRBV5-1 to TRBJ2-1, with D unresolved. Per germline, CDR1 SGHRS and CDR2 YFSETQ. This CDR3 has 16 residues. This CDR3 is CAGSLSIGRSYNEQFF. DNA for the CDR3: TGCGCCGGCAGCTTGTCTATAGGGCGGTCGTACAATGAGCAGTTCTTC.

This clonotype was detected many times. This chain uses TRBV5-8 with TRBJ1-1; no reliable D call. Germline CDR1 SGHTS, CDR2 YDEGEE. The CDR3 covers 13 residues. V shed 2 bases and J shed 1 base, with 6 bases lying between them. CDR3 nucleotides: TGTGCCAGCAGCTTTCGACGGAACACTGAAGCTTTCTTT. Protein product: CASSFRRNTEAFF.

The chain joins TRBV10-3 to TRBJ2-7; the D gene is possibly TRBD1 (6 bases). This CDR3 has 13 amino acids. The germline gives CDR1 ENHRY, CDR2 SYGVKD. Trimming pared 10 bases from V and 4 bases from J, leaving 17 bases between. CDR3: CATQTQGRYEQYF. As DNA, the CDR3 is TGTGCCACCCAAACCCAGGGGAGATACGAGCAGTACTTC.

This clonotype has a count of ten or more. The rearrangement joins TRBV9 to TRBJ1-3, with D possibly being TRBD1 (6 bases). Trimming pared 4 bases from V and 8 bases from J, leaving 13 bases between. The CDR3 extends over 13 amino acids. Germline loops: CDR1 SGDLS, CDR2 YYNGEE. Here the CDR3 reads CASSPQGWDTIYF. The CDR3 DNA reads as TGTGCCAGCAGCCCCCAGGGGTGGGACACCATATATTTT.

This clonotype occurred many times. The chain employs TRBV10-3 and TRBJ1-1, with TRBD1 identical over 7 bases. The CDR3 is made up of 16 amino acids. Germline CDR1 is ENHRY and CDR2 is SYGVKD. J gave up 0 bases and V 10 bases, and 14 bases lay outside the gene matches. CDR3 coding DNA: TGTGCCAGCTTCGCCAGGGGGGGACACATGAACACTGAAGCTTTCTTT. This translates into CASFARGGHMNTEAFF.